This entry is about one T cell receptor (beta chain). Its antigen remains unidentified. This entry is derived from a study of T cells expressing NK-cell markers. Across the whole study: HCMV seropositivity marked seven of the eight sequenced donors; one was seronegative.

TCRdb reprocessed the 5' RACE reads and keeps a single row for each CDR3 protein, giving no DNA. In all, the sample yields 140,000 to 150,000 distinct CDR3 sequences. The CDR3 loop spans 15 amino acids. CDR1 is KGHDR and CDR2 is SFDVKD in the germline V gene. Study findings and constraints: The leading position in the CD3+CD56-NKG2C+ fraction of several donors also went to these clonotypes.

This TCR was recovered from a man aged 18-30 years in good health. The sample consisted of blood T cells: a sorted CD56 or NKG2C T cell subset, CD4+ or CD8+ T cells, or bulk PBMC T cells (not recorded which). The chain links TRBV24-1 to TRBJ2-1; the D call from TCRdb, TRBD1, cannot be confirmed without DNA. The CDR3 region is CATSDSSGTFNEQFF.